These 17 T cell receptor beta chains were sequenced from one sample in a study of tumor-infiltrating lymphocytes in primary liver carcinoma. Co-extracted RNA and DNA came from 20-30 mg of unsorted bulk tissue. Priming with a constant-region primer yielded TCR beta cDNA from about 510 ng total RNA. For TCR beta, libraries were produced by three nested multiplex PCR rounds using slightly modified ARM-PCR. Two initial PCR rounds of around 9 cycles each paired TRBV1-TRBV30 forward primers with a C-beta reverse primer. TCRdb itself ran the multiplex PCR reads through MiXCR, one entry per CDR3 protein. Here the sample spans 20,000 to 25,000 distinct CDR3 sequences, nearly 80% being singletons. Sequencing input: liver tumor tissue from sampling region 1. The subset denotes: tumor region T1, superior pole. These receptors were obtained from a woman in her twenties or thirties with primary liver carcinoma and hepatitis B virus infection.

This clonotype was counted a few times. Given a much more abundant clone one base away, this may be a read error. CDR3 loop: CASGQTRDYGYTF. In nucleotides, the CDR3 is TGTGCCAGCGGCCAAACTAGAGACTATGGCTACACCTTC. The rearrangement uses TRBV14 and TRBJ1-2; D gene uncertain. CDR1 SGHDN and CDR2 FVKESK come from the germline V gene. The CDR3 totals 13 residues.

The chain combines TRBV4-3 with TRBJ2-1, with D possibly matching TRBD2 (6 bases). Per germline, CDR1 LGHNA and CDR2 YSLEER. The CDR3 is 16 amino acids. The V end was cut by 3 bases, the J end by 8 bases, with 20 bases between. This chain's CDR3 is CASSHKVAEARDEQFF. CDR3 DNA: TGCGCCAGCAGCCATAAGGTAGCGGAAGCCAGAGATGAGCAGTTCTTC.

Points on this clonotype: Lacking the conserved final phenylalanine or tryptophan, this CDR3 likely reflects a read error. The J gene is TRBJ2-3, the V gene TRBV6-6; TRBD2 is a possible D gene (6 bases). The CDR3 covers 17 residues. Germline CDR1 is MNHNY and CDR2 is SVGAGI (reference sequence). Trimming pared 4 bases from V and 11 bases from J, leaving 28 bases between. The CDR3, as DNA: TGTGCCAGCAGTTCCACCTTAGACTGGGGAGGCCAGATATGGCAGTATCTT. Amino acids: CASSSTLDWGGQIWQYL.

Note on this clonotype: One junction end disagrees with the germline gene, perhaps due to a read error. The chain has TRBV11-3 and TRBJ1-1, with D possibly being TRBD1 (5 bases). There are 13 residues in the CDR3. In germline, CDR1 is SGHNT, CDR2 YENEEA. CDR3 residues: CVSTHGRVTEAFF. The CDR3 coding sequence is TGTGTCAGCACCCATGGCAGGGTTACTGAGGCTTTCTTT.

Notes on this clonotype: The conserved phenylalanine or tryptophan is not found at the CDR3 terminus, so this likely reflects a read error. V and J are TRBV10-3 and TRBJ2-5; the D is unclear. CDR3 size: 15 residues. Germline loops: CDR1 ENHRY, CDR2 SYGVKD. CDR3 sequence: CDISESATRHETQYY. In DNA, the CDR3 is TGTGACATCAGTGAGTCGGCTACCAGACACGAGACCCAGTACTAC.

Comments on this clonotype: The junction shows a germline mismatch at one end, possibly a read error. V gene TRBV28 combines with J gene TRBJ2-6, with D possibly being TRBD1 or TRBD2 (5 bases each). Germline V CDR1 and CDR2: MDHEN, SYDVKM. The CDR3 runs to 16 residues. Written as DNA, the CDR3 is TGTGTCAGCAGTTTATACAGCACCTCTGGGACCAATGTCCTGACTTTC. Its protein product is CVSSLYSTSGTNVLTF.

Comment on this clonotype: Germline is not matched at one junction end, which may reflect a read error. This chain joins TRBV29-1 and TRBJ2-1, with 7 nucleotides matching TRBD2. Looked up from germline, CDR1 is SQVTM and CDR2 is ANQGSEA. CDR3 length: 12 amino acids. CDR3 sequence reads: CSDIRDYNEQIF. Here the CDR3 DNA reads TGCAGCGACATAAGGGACTACAATGAGCAGATCTTC.

By its share, this clonotype is medium-sized. V and J are TRBV30 and TRBJ2-2, with D unclear. V lost 0 bases, J lost 6 bases, and 5 bases lay in between. The CDR3 is 12 amino acids. Germline V gene data show CDR1 as GTSNPN and CDR2 as SVGIG (reference sequence). The CDR3 protein is CAWSVLPGELFF. The CDR3 DNA reads as TGTGCCTGGAGTGTACTTCCCGGGGAGCTGTTTTTT.

Worth noting for this clonotype: The junction departs from germline at one end; a sequencing error may be responsible. This sequence joins TRBV7-2 and TRBJ1-1; D uncertain. This CDR3 contains 13 residues. The V gene's germline CDR1 is SGHTA and CDR2 FQGNSA. CDR3 sequence: CASNLVVHGEAFF. CDR3 in DNA: TGTGCCAGCAACTTAGTAGTTCATGGTGAAGCTTTCTTT.

In the case of this clonotype: Without the conserved terminal phenylalanine or tryptophan, this CDR3 likely stems from a read error. This chain connects TRBV6-5 to TRBJ1-1, with 7 bases fitting TRBD1. The germline V gene has CDR1 MNHEY and CDR2 SVGAGI. Trimming removed 10 bases from V and 4 bases from J; junction bases left unmatched: 27. CDR3 size: 19 residues. CDR3 residues: CANSLFPDRAQGKGTEAFI. CDR3 coding DNA: TGTGCCAACAGCCTATTCCCCGACAGGGCCCAAGGAAAGGGCACTGAAGCTTTCATT.

This chain uses TRBV6-1 with TRBJ2-5; D ambiguous. V was clipped by 6 bases and J by 2 bases, with 16 bases between them. Germline CDR1 and CDR2: MNHNS and SASEGT. The CDR3 runs 15 residues. CDR3 DNA: TGTGCCAGCAGCTGGATAGGAGCTACACAAGAGACCCAGTACTTC. It specifies CASSWIGATQETQYF.

This sequence joins TRBV12-3 or TRBV12-4 and TRBJ2-3, with D unresolved. The CDR3 length is 15 residues. Deletions cut 3 bases from V and 10 bases from J, with 20 bases between. CDR3 DNA: TGTGCCAGCAGTTTTCCCCCTCCTAACACCGATGCGCAGTATTTT. Protein: CASSFPPPNTDAQYF.

The V and J genes are TRBV4-1 and TRBJ2-3; D possibly matches TRBD1 or TRBD2 (8 bases each). This CDR3 has 20 amino acids. Trimming took off 5 bases at V and 1 base at J, with 28 bases between the two ends. The germline CDR1 and CDR2 sequences are MGHRA and YSYEKL. The CDR3 DNA reads TGCGCCAGCAGCATACAACAGGGGGGCTCTATACTAGCGGGCACAGATACGCAGTATTTT. Its protein is CASSIQQGGSILAGTDTQYF.

This clonotype appeared a few times. CDR3 bases: TGTGCCTGGAACGTCCTTCGTGAAAAACTGTTTTTT. It yields the protein CAWNVLREKLFF. This chain links TRBV30 with TRBJ1-4; D unclear. The CDR3 loop spans 12 amino acids. Germline V gene data show CDR1 as GTSNPN and CDR2 as SVGIG (reference sequence). V was trimmed by 4 bases and J by 7 bases, leaving 10 bases between them.

Comment on this clonotype: Mismatch with germline at one junction end may stem from a read error. V and J are TRBV11-3 and TRBJ2-1, with D possibly being TRBD1 (6 bases). Germline V CDR1 and CDR2: SGHNT, YENEEA. The length of the CDR3 is 16 residues. The chain's CDR3 is CASSSTGHSFFDEQFF. The DNA for the CDR3 is TGTGCTAGCAGTTCAACGGGACACAGCTTCTTTGATGAGCAGTTCTTC.

CDR3 coding DNA: TGTGCCAGCAGCCGACAGGGCCTCTACGAGCAGTACTTC. This gives the protein CASSRQGLYEQYF. V and J are TRBV11-2 and TRBJ2-7; 7 bases align to TRBD1. V shed 5 bases, J shed 3 bases, and the junction held 4 bases outside the gene matches. The CDR3 sequence is 13 residues long. Germline loops: CDR1 SGHAT, CDR2 FQNNGV.

Note on this clonotype: An end of the junction differs from the germline gene, which may be a read error. This sequence joins TRBV11-2 and TRBJ2-7, with D perhaps matching TRBD2 (8 bases). CDR1 and CDR2 from the germline V gene are SGHAT and FQNNGV. The CDR3 runs to 17 residues. The CDR3 sequence is CTSSITGGGPWTYEQYF. In DNA form, the CDR3 reads TGTACCAGCAGTATCACGGGAGGGGGCCCTTGGACCTACGAGCAGTACTTC.